The present T cell receptor beta chain was sequenced within a study of T cells after yellow fever vaccination. Broader study findings: Most clones from primary vaccination resurfaced after the booster (approximately 96% CD4, around 89% CD8). The CD4 and CD8 compartments had a small share of their clonotypes in common.

On this clonotype: Its target is not known.

TCRdb re-derived calls from the 5' RACE reads in MiXCR, one entry per CDR3 protein. The sample gives about 550,000 distinct CDR3 sequences, about 19% of which show up once; 14% is in the top ten. From germline, CDR1 is SGHRS and CDR2 YFSETQ. The CDR3 has 13 residues. Trimming left V 5 bases short and J 0 bases short, with 9 bases between. This specimen consisted of PBMCs, obtained 15 days after the yellow fever booster vaccination. This sequence originates from a man aged 25 to 40 who received the YFV17D yellow fever vaccine. The chain has TRBV5-1 and TRBJ2-7; the D gene is possibly TRBD1 (5 bases). DNA for the CDR3: TGCGCCAGCAGGACAGCGAGCTCCTACGAGCAGTACTTC. This encodes CASRTASSYEQYF.